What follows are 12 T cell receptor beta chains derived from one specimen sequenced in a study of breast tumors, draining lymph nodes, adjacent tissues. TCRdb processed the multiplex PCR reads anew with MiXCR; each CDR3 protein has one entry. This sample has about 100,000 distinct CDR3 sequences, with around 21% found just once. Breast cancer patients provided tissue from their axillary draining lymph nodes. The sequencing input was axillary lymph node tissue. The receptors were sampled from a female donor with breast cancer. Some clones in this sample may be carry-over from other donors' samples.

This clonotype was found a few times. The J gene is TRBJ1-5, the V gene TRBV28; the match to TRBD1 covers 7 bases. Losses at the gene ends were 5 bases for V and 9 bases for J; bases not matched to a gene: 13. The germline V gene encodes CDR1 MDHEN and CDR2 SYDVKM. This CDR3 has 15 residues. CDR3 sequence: CASSERTGRFRPQHF. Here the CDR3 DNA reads TGTGCCAGCAGTGAAAGGACAGGCCGGTTTCGGCCCCAGCATTTT.

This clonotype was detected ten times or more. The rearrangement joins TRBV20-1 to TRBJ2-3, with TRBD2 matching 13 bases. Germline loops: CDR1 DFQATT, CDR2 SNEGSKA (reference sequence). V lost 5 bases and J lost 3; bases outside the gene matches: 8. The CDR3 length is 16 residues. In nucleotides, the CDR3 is TGCAGTGCTCACAAAGGACTAGCGGGGGCGACAGATACGCAGTATTTT. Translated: CSAHKGLAGATDTQYF.

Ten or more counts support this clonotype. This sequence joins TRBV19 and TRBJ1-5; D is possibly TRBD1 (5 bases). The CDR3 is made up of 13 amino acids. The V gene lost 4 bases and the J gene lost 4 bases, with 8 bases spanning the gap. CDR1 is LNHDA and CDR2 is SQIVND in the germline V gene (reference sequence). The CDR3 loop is CASSRQTNQPQHF. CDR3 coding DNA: TGTGCCAGTAGTAGACAGACGAATCAGCCCCAGCATTTT.

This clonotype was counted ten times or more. Here the CDR3 DNA reads TGTGCCAGCAGTACGCGGGGGGGCCGTAGCACAGATACGCAGTATTTT. The encoded protein is CASSTRGGRSTDTQYF. The rearrangement links TRBV6-6 to TRBJ2-3; 9 bases are a match to TRBD2. There are 16 residues in the CDR3. The J segment lost 0 bases and the V segment lost 5 bases, leaving 6 bases of the junction unmatched. The germline gives CDR1 MNHNY, CDR2 SVGAGI (reference sequence).

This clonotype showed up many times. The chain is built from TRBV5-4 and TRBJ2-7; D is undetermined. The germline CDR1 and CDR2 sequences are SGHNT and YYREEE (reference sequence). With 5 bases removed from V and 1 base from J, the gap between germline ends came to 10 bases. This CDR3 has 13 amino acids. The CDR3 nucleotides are TGTGCCAGCAGGAAGGACGGATCCTACGAGCAGTACTTC. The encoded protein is CASRKDGSYEQYF.

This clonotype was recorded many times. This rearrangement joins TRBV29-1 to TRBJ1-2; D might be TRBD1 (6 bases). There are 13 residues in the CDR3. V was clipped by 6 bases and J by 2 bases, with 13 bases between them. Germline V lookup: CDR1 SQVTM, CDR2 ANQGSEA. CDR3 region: CSVGTRMNYGYTF. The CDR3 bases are TGCAGCGTCGGGACAAGGATGAACTATGGCTACACCTTC.

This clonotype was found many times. The CDR3 DNA sequence: TGTGCCAGCAGTAAGAACGCCCTAAGGGGTGAGACCCAGTACTTC. It translates to CASSKNALRGETQYF. V and J are TRBV5-6 and TRBJ2-5, with D tentatively TRBD1 (5 bases). V was shortened by 5 bases and J by 5 bases, with 19 bases between the two germline ends. The V gene's germline CDR1 is SGHDT and CDR2 YYEEEE. This CDR3 region has 15 residues.

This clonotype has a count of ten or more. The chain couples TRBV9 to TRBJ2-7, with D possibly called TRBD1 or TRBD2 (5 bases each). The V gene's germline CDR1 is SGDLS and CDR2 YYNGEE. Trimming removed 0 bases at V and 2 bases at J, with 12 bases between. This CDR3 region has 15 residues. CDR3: CASSVGGGRTYEQYF. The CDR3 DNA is TGTGCCAGCAGCGTAGGGGGCGGGCGTACCTACGAGCAGTACTTC.

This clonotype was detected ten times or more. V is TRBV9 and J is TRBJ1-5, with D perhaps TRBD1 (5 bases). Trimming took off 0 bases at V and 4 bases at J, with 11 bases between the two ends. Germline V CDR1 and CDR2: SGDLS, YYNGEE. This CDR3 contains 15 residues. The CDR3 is CASSVDGGRNQPQHF. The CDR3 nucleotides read TGTGCCAGCAGCGTAGACGGGGGGAGGAATCAGCCCCAGCATTTT.

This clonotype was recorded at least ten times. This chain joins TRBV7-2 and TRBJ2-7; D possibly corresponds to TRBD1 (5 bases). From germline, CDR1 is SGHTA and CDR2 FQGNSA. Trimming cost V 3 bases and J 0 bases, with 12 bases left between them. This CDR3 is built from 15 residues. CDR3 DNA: TGTGCCAGCAGCTTCAGGGTAGGGCTCTCCTACGAGCAGTACTTC. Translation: CASSFRVGLSYEQYF.

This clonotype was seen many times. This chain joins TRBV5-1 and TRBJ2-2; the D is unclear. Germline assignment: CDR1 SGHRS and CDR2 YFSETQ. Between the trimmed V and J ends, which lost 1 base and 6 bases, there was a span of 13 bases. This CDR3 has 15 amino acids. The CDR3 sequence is CASSLFSGFAGELFF. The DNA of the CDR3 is TGCGCCAGCAGCTTGTTTAGTGGTTTCGCCGGGGAGCTGTTTTTT. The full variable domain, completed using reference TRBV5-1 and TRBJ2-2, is KAGVTQTPRYLIKTRGQQVTLSCSPISGHRSVSWYQQTPGQGLQFLFEYFSETQRNKGNFPGRFSGRQFSNSRSEMNVSTLELGDSALYLCASSLFSGFAGELFFGEGSRLTVL.

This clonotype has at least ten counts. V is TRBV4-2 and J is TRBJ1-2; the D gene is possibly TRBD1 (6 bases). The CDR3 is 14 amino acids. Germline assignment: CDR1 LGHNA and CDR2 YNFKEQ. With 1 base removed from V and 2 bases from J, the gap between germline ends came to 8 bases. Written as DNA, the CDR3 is TGTGCCAGCAGCCAAGTACAGGGAAACTATGGCTACACCTTC. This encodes CASSQVQGNYGYTF.